This T cell receptor beta chain was obtained from a study of blood T cell repertoires in COVID-19. For the study at large: PBMCs, B-cell-depleted T cells, or T cells provided the cDNA or gDNA that made up the material.

V shed 4 bases and J 2 bases; nucleotides not matched to a gene: 6. Germline V gene data show CDR1 as SGHNT and CDR2 as YYREEE (reference sequence). CDR3 size: 15 residues. Generated by immunoSEQ multiplex PCR, the TCRdb table keeps only in-frame clones and is missing some. Of about 210,000 clones listed, around four fifths are singletons. The rearrangement joins TRBV5-4 to TRBJ1-2; 9 bases fit TRBD1. Source material: peripheral blood. This TCR was recovered from a woman aged 70-85 years with COVID-19, enrolled during active disease. The CDR3 spells CASSRTGVRNYGYTF. In DNA form, the CDR3 reads TGTGCCAGCAGCCGGACAGGGGTTCGGAACTATGGCTACACCTTC.